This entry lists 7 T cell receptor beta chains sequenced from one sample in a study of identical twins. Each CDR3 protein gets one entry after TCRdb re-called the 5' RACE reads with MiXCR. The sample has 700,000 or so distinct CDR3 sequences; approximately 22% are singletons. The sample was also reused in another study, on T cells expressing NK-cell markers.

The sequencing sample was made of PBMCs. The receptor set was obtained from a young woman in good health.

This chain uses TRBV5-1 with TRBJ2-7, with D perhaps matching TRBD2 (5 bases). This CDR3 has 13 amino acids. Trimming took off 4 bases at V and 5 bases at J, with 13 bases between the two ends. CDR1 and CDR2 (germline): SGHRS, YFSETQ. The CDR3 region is CASSEWETNEQYF. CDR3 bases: TGCGCCAGCAGCGAGTGGGAGACGAACGAGCAGTACTTC.

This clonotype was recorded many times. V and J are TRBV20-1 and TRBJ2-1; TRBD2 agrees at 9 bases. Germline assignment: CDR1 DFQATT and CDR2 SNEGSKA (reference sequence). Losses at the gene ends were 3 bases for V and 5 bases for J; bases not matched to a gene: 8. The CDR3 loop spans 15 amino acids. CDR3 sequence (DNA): TGCAGTGCTAGTGGGGTGTTAGCGGGAGACAATGAGCAGTTCTTC. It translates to CSASGVLAGDNEQFF.

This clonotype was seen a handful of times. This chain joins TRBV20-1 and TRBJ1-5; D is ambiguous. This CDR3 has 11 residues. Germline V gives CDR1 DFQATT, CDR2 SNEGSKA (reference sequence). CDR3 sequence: CIPNPKGPQHF. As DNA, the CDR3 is TGCATTCCTAACCCTAAGGGACCCCAGCATTTT.

Here the CDR3 DNA reads TGCAGCGTTGAATTTTCAGAAGAGACCCAGTACTTC. Translation: CSVEFSEETQYF. This chain links TRBV29-1 with TRBJ2-5; no firm D call. CDR3 size: 12 residues. Trimming shortened V by 2 bases and J by 3 bases, and 7 bases separated the two germline ends. Germline CDR1 is SQVTM and CDR2 is ANQGSEA.

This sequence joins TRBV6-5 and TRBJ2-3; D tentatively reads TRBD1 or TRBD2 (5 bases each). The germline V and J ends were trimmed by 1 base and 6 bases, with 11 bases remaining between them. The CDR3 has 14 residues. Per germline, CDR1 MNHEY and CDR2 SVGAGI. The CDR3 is CASSYFEGLDTQYF. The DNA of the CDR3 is TGTGCCAGCAGTTACTTTGAGGGGCTGGATACGCAGTATTTT.

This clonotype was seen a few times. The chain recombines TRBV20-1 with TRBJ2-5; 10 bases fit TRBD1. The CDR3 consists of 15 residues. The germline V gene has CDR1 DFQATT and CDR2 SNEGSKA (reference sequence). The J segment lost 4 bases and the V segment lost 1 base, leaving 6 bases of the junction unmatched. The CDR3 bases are TGCAGTGCTAGAGCAACCGGGACAGGGGCAGAGACCCAGTACTTC. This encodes CSARATGTGAETQYF.

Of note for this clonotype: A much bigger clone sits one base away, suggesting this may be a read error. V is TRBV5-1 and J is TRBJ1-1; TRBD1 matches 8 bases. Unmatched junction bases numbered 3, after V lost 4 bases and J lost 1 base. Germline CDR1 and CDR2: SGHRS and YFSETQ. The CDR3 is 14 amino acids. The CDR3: CASSMGTGNTEAFF. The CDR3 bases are TGCGCCAGCAGCATGGGGACAGGGAACACTGAAGCTTTCTTT.